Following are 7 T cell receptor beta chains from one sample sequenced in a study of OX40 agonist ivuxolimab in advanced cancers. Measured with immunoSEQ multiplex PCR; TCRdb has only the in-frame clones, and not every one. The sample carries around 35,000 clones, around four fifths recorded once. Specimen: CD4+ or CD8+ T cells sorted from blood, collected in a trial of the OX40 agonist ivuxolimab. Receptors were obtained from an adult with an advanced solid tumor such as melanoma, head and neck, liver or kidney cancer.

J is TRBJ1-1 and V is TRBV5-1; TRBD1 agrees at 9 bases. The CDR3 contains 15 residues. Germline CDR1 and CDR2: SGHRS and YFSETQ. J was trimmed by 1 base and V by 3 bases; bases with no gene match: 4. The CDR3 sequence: CASSSNRGRNTEAFF. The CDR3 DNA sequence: TGCGCCAGCAGCTCAAACAGGGGGCGGAACACTGAAGCTTTCTTT. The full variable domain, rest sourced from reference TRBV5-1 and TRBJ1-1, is KAGVTQTPRYLIKTRGQQVTLSCSPISGHRSVSWYQQTPGQGLQFLFEYFSETQRNKGNFPGRFSGRQFSNSRSEMNVSTLELGDSALYLCASSSNRGRNTEAFFGQGTRLTVV.

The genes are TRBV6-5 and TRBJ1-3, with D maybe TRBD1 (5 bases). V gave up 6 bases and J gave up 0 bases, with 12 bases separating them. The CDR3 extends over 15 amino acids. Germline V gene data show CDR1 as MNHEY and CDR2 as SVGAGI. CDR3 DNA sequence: TGTGCCAGCAGACCAGGACACCCCTCTGGAAACACCATATATTTT. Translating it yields CASRPGHPSGNTIYF.

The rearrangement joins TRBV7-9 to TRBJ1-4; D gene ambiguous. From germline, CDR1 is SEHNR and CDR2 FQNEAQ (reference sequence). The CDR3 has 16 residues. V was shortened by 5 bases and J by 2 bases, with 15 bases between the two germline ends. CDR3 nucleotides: TGTGCCAGCAGCACGCTGAGAGGTTCGACTAATGAAAAACTGTTTTTT. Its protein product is CASSTLRGSTNEKLFF.

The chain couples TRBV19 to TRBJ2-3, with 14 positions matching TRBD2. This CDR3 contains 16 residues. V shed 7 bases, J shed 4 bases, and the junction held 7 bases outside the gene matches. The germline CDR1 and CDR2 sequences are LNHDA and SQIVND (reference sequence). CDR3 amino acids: CASTPPTSGRADTQYF. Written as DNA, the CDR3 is TGTGCCAGTACCCCGCCGACTAGCGGGAGGGCAGATACGCAGTATTTT.

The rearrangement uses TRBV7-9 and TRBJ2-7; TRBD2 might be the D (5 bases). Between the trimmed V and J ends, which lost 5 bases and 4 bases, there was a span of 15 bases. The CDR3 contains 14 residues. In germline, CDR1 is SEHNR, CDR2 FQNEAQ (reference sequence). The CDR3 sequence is CASSISERSYEQYF. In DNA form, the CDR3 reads TGTGCCAGCAGCATCTCGGAGCGGTCTTACGAGCAGTACTTC.

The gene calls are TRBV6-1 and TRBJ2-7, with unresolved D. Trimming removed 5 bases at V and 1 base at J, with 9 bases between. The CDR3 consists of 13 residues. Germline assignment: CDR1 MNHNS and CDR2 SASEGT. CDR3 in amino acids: CASSPLESYEQYF. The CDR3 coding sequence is TGTGCCAGCAGTCCCCTTGAATCCTACGAGCAGTACTTC.

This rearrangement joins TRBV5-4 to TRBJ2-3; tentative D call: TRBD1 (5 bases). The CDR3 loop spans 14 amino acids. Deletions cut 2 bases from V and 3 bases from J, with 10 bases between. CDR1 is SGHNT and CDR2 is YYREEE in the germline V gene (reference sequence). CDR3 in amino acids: CASSLNSGTDTQYF. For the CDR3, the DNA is TGTGCCAGCAGCTTAAACTCAGGGACAGATACGCAGTATTTT.